The 32 T cell receptor beta chains below all came from one sample that was sequenced in a study of blood T cell repertoires in COVID-19. The method was immunoSEQ multiplex PCR; TCRdb's version includes in-frame clones alone and lacks a portion of them. Altogether 310,000 or so clones are present, roughly 84% being singletons, with the ten largest covering 1%. Sequenced material: peripheral blood. The source is a man aged 45-60 years with active or convalescent COVID-19.

This rearrangement joins TRBV28 to TRBJ2-1; 8 bases are shared with TRBD2. J lost 0 bases, V lost 6 bases, and 4 bases had no gene match. The germline CDR1 and CDR2 sequences are MDHEN and SYDVKM. CDR3 length: 15 amino acids. Written as DNA, the CDR3 is TGTGCCAGCAGAAGAACTAGCGGCTCCTACAATGAGCAGTTCTTC. Its protein is CASRRTSGSYNEQFF.

A few counts support this clone. The genes are TRBV28 and TRBJ1-5, with 7 nucleotides matching TRBD1. Germline CDR1 MDHEN, CDR2 SYDVKM. V was pared by 5 bases and J by 6 bases, with 13 bases of the junction left unmatched. This CDR3 is 16 amino acids long. The CDR3 nucleotides are TGTGCCAGCAGTAAGCAACCGACAGGGTTGGGTCAGCCCCAGCATTTT. This codes for CASSKQPTGLGQPQHF.

This rearrangement joins TRBV28 to TRBJ1-2; 7 bases are a match to TRBD1. After removal of 7 bases from V and 2 bases from J, the junction contained 16 bases not matched to a gene. This CDR3 has 17 amino acids. Germline CDR1 reads MDHEN; CDR2 reads SYDVKM. The CDR3 nucleotides read TGTGCCAGCAACGGCGAGGGGTACAGGGGTGGAAACTATGGCTACACCTTC. This codes for CASNGEGYRGGNYGYTF.

This rearrangement joins TRBV28 to TRBJ2-1; D might be TRBD1 (6 bases). V was clipped by 7 bases and J by 3 bases, with 10 bases between them. Germline V gene lookup returns CDR1 MDHEN and CDR2 SYDVKM. The CDR3 loop spans 13 amino acids. CDR3: CASTTGLYNEQFF. The DNA of the CDR3 is TGTGCCAGCACAACAGGGCTCTACAATGAGCAGTTCTTC.

Written as DNA, the CDR3 is TGTGCCAGCAGCTTCACCGGGACAGGGTGGTACGAGCAGTACTTC. This encodes CASSFTGTGWYEQYF. V is TRBV7-9 and J is TRBJ2-7, with TRBD1 matching over 9 bases. The ends lost 3 bases at V and 4 bases at J; junction bases unmatched: 7. The CDR3 length is 15 residues. Germline V gene lookup returns CDR1 SEHNR and CDR2 FQNEAQ (reference sequence).

The V and J genes are TRBV7-9 and TRBJ2-7; D is ambiguous. Trimming shortened V by 5 bases and J by 4 bases, and 9 bases separated the two germline ends. The CDR3 runs to 12 residues. The germline V gene encodes CDR1 SEHNR and CDR2 FQNEAQ (reference sequence). The CDR3 bases are TGTGCCAGCAGCAGTACCGAGTACGAGCAGTACTTC. Its protein is CASSSTEYEQYF.

The CDR3 coding sequence is TGTGCCTGGAGCCACGGAGGCGCGGGAGGCTACACCTTC. It specifies CAWSHGGAGGYTF. This chain joins TRBV30 and TRBJ1-2; D gene uncertain. The V gene's germline CDR1 is GTSNPN and CDR2 SVGIG (reference sequence). Trimming cost V 3 bases and J 8 bases, with 16 bases left between them. CDR3 length: 13 amino acids.

There are a few counts of this clone. This chain uses TRBV5-5 with TRBJ2-3, with D possibly matching TRBD1 (6 bases). The CDR3 extends over 16 amino acids. Trimming shortened V by 1 base and J by 2 bases, and 14 bases separated the two germline ends. Looked up from germline, CDR1 is SGHKS and CDR2 is YYEKEE (reference sequence). The CDR3 spells CASSLLVGAPTDTQYF. In DNA, the CDR3 is TGTGCCAGCAGCTTGTTGGTGGGGGCCCCCACAGATACGCAGTATTTT.

The V call is TRBV2, the J call TRBJ2-5; 12 nucleotides align to TRBD1. Germline V gives CDR1 SNHLY, CDR2 FYNNEI. The CDR3 extends over 15 amino acids. Germline trimming cut 5 bases from V and 4 bases from J; bases unmatched to any gene: 5. This CDR3 is CASSRDRGQGETQYF. The CDR3 DNA is TGTGCCAGCAGTCGGGACAGGGGGCAAGGAGAGACCCAGTACTTC.

The CDR3 loop is CASSQSPSGGRNEQFF. DNA of the CDR3: TGTGCCAGCAGCCAGTCCCCTAGCGGGGGGCGTAATGAGCAGTTCTTC. The chain joins TRBV11-2 to TRBJ2-1; 11 nucleotides align to TRBD2. Per the germline V gene, CDR1 is SGHAT and CDR2 is FQNNGV. The CDR3 covers 16 residues. V dropped 5 bases and J dropped 7; count of bases not matched to a gene: 10.

This clone was seen a single time. The chain couples TRBV12-2 to TRBJ2-5; TRBD2 is the table's D call, not checked against the DNA. TRBV12-2 is a listed pseudogene. The CDR3 has 19 residues. For the CDR3, the DNA is TGTGCAAGTCGCTTAGCAGGAAGAGCCGGCGGGGGGCCGGAAGAGACCCAGTACTTC. Protein product: CASRLAGRAGGGPEETQYF.

This rearrangement joins TRBV5-6 to TRBJ1-1; D unclear. The germline V and J ends were trimmed by 3 bases and 1 base, with 22 bases remaining between them. In germline, CDR1 is SGHDT, CDR2 YYEEEE. This CDR3 has 18 amino acids. For the CDR3, the DNA is TGTGCCAGCAGCTATCAGGACTCCCTCTTACCTCGGAACACTGAAGCTTTCTTT. Translation: CASSYQDSLLPRNTEAFF.

This chain uses TRBV3-1 (or the pseudogene TRBV3-2) with TRBJ1-2; D possibly corresponds to TRBD1 (6 bases). Per the germline V gene, CDR1 is LGHDT and CDR2 is YNNKEL (reference sequence). Trimming removed 5 bases at V and 7 bases at J, with 20 bases between. CDR3 size: 15 residues. This chain's CDR3 is CASSFVRGSSSGYTF. The CDR3 bases are TGTGCCAGCAGCTTTGTCAGGGGATCGTCCAGTGGCTACACCTTC.

The chain carries TRBV7-9 and TRBJ2-1; a possible D gene is TRBD2 (6 bases). CDR1 and CDR2 from the germline V gene are SEHNR and FQNEAQ (reference sequence). Trimming stripped 2 bases from V and 5 bases from J, with 7 bases between. The CDR3 loop spans 13 amino acids. This CDR3 reads CASSLWGDNEQFF. CDR3 nucleotides: TGTGCCAGCAGCTTATGGGGGGACAATGAGCAGTTCTTC. Filled out from reference TRBV7-9 and TRBJ2-1, the complete variable domain reads DTGVSQNPRHKITKRGQNVTFRCDPISEHNRLYWYRQTLGQGPEFLTYFQNEAQLEKSRLLSDRFSAERPKGSFSTLEIQRTEQGDSAMYLCASSLWGDNEQFFGPGTRLTVL.

The J gene is TRBJ2-5, the V gene TRBV5-4, with 14 bases fitting TRBD2. This CDR3 has 17 residues. Looked up from germline, CDR1 is SGHNT and CDR2 is YYREEE (reference sequence). J was trimmed by 4 bases and V by 4 bases; bases with no gene match: 9. CDR3 residues: CASSILGLAGGRETQYF. DNA of the CDR3: TGTGCCAGCAGCATACTAGGACTAGCGGGGGGTCGAGAGACCCAGTACTTC.

The chain links TRBV11-3 to TRBJ1-1; D gene uncertain. V lost 5 bases, J lost 1 base, and 8 bases lay in between. CDR3 length: 13 amino acids. CDR1 SGHNT and CDR2 YENEEA come from the germline V gene. The CDR3 DNA sequence: TGTGCCAGCAGCCTACAGACGAACACTGAAGCTTTCTTT. This codes for CASSLQTNTEAFF.

The gene calls are TRBV7-2 and TRBJ1-2; D gene unclear. CDR3 length: 13 amino acids. The germline V gene has CDR1 SGHTA and CDR2 FQGNSA. V was pared by 4 bases and J by 0 bases, with 6 bases between. The CDR3 spells CASSSTTNYGYTF. For the CDR3, the DNA is TGTGCCAGCAGCTCTACCACTAACTATGGCTACACCTTC. The full variable domain, with the rest looked up from reference TRBV7-2 and TRBJ1-2, is GAGVSQSPSNKVTEKGKDVELRCDPISGHTALYWYRQSLGQGLEFLIYFQGNSAPDKSGLPSDRFSAERTGGSVSTLTIQRTQQEDSAVYLCASSSTTNYGYTFGSGTRLTVV.

Only a few counts were recorded for this clone. The chain employs TRBV2 and TRBJ2-3; D unresolved. Trimming shortened V by 6 bases and J by 0 bases, and 4 bases separated the two germline ends. The germline V gene has CDR1 SNHLY and CDR2 FYNNEI. The CDR3 length is 12 residues. The CDR3 region has the DNA TGTGCCAGCAGCGTCAGCACAGATACGCAGTATTTT. Translating it yields CASSVSTDTQYF.

This clone was picked up a small number of times. The gene calls are TRBV5-1 and TRBJ1-1, with 8 bases identical to TRBD1. The CDR3 sequence is 15 residues long. Germline V gene data show CDR1 as SGHRS and CDR2 as YFSETQ. Unmatched junction bases numbered 5, after V lost 4 bases and J lost 0 bases. This CDR3 reads CASSVTGALNTEAFF. For the CDR3, the DNA is TGCGCCAGCAGCGTGACAGGGGCACTGAACACTGAAGCTTTCTTT. Full variable domain (missing parts from reference TRBV5-1 and TRBJ1-1): KAGVTQTPRYLIKTRGQQVTLSCSPISGHRSVSWYQQTPGQGLQFLFEYFSETQRNKGNFPGRFSGRQFSNSRSEMNVSTLELGDSALYLCASSVTGALNTEAFFGQGTRLTVV.

The CDR3 spells CASSLGSRTEAFF. The CDR3 bases are TGTGCCAGCAGTTTAGGGAGTCGAACTGAAGCTTTCTTT. The chain combines TRBV28 with TRBJ1-1; the D is unclear. CDR3 size: 13 residues. Deletions cut 2 bases from V and 5 bases from J, with 9 bases between. Germline values: CDR1 MDHEN, CDR2 SYDVKM.

V gene TRBV28 combines with J gene TRBJ1-6, with D uncertain. This CDR3 comprises 13 residues. Per the germline V gene, CDR1 is MDHEN and CDR2 is SYDVKM. V lost 4 bases and J lost 10, with 11 bases in between. This CDR3 reads CASSYEGVSPLHF. As DNA, the CDR3 is TGTGCCAGCAGTTATGAGGGAGTCTCACCCCTCCACTTT.

CDR3 nucleotide sequence: TGCGCCAGCAGCCCTCGACATTCCGGGGAGCTGTTTTTT. Amino acids: CASSPRHSGELFF. J is TRBJ2-2 and V is TRBV4-3; D unclear. CDR1 is LGHNA and CDR2 is YSLEER in the germline V gene. This CDR3 has 13 amino acids. V lost 4 bases, J lost 6 bases, and 9 bases lay in between.

With respect to this clone: The same CDR3 arises from other DNA sequences in this sample as well. The chain's CDR3 is CASSLVRSNQPQHF. CDR3 nucleotide sequence: TGTGCCAGCAGTTTGGTCCGGTCCAATCAGCCCCAGCATTTT. The V gene is TRBV27, the J gene TRBJ1-5, with unresolved D. CDR1 and CDR2 (germline): MNHEY, SMNVEV (reference sequence). The V end was cut by 3 bases, the J end by 3 bases, with 9 bases between. The CDR3 extends over 14 amino acids.

The gene calls are TRBV3-1 (or the pseudogene TRBV3-2) and TRBJ2-1; 7 nucleotides agree with TRBD2. Germline V gene data show CDR1 as LGHDT and CDR2 as YNNKEL (reference sequence). The CDR3 is made up of 13 amino acids. J was trimmed by 8 bases and V by 6 bases; bases with no gene match: 7. In DNA form, the CDR3 reads TGTGCCAGCAGGATCGGCGGGAGTCATGAGCAGTTCTTC. Translating it yields CASRIGGSHEQFF.

In DNA, the CDR3 is TGTGCCAGCAGCCAAGGGCGGACAACAAATTCACCCCTCCACTTT. It is translated as CASSQGRTTNSPLHF. The V call is TRBV3-1 (or the pseudogene TRBV3-2), the J call TRBJ1-6, with a weak D call TRBD1 (5 bases). The CDR3 totals 15 residues. The V and J ends lost 1 base and 7 bases respectively, with 11 bases between them. CDR1 and CDR2 (germline): LGHDT, YNNKEL (reference sequence).

V and J are TRBV4-1 and TRBJ2-2, with 7 positions matching TRBD2. The germline V gene encodes CDR1 MGHRA and CDR2 YSYEKL. Unmatched junction bases numbered 16, after V lost 3 bases and J lost 6 bases. The CDR3 is made up of 18 amino acids. CDR3 in amino acids: CASSHPLKRGGKSGELFF. The CDR3 region has the DNA TGCGCCAGCAGCCACCCTCTTAAGCGGGGAGGGAAGTCCGGGGAGCTGTTTTTT.

The chain has TRBV7-9 and TRBJ2-1, with TRBD1 matching over 8 bases. Germline loops: CDR1 SEHNR, CDR2 FQNEAQ (reference sequence). The CDR3 is 15 residues long. With 4 bases clipped from V and 5 bases from J, the junction kept 7 bases outside the gene matches. CDR3 bases: TGTGCCAGCAGCTGGGCCCAGGGGGCCAACAATGAGCAGTTCTTC. Its translation is CASSWAQGANNEQFF.

The chain recombines TRBV5-1 with TRBJ1-1; 9 bases align to TRBD1. The ends lost 4 bases at V and 0 bases at J; junction bases unmatched: 4. The CDR3 totals 15 residues. The germline V gene has CDR1 SGHRS and CDR2 YFSETQ. CDR3 in DNA: TGCGCCAGCAGCCCCTGGACAGGGGTGAACACTGAAGCTTTCTTT. It translates to CASSPWTGVNTEAFF.

This chain joins TRBV9 and TRBJ2-1; 12 nucleotides agree with TRBD2. The CDR3 has 16 amino acids. Germline V CDR1 and CDR2: SGDLS, YYNGEE. The V gene end was trimmed by 0 bases and the J gene end by 7 bases; junction bases not matched to a gene: 5. The CDR3 loop is CASSVAGTSGLNEQFF. DNA for the CDR3: TGTGCCAGCAGCGTAGCCGGGACTAGCGGGTTAAATGAGCAGTTCTTC.

This clone showed up just once. This rearrangement joins TRBV9 to TRBJ1-5; D call uncertain. The germline V gene encodes CDR1 SGDLS and CDR2 YYNGEE. The ends were cut back, 2 bases at V and 3 bases at J, with 9 bases in the middle. The CDR3 is 14 residues long. CDR3 DNA: TGTGCCAGCAGCGTGGAGGGTCCCAATCAGCCCCAGCATTTT. Translation: CASSVEGPNQPQHF.

This clone was picked up one time. The chain employs TRBV11-2 and TRBJ2-3, with 7 bases matching TRBD2. CDR3 length: 15 residues. Per the germline V gene, CDR1 is SGHAT and CDR2 is FQNNGV. Trimming at V came to 5 bases and at J to 0 bases, leaving 5 bases not matched to a gene. The CDR3 nucleotides are TGTGCCAGCAGCGAAGCGGGGACTAGCACAGATACGCAGTATTTT. It is translated as CASSEAGTSTDTQYF. The whole variable domain, remainder taken from reference TRBV11-2 and TRBJ2-3, is EAGVAQSPRYKIIEKRQSVAFWCNPISGHATLYWYQQILGQGPKLLIQFQNNGVVDDSQLPKDRFSAERLKGVDSTLKIQPAKLEDSAVYLCASSEAGTSTDTQYFGPGTRLTVL.

This chain connects TRBV4-1 to TRBJ2-1, with 8 bases that match TRBD1. V shed 1 base and J 0 bases; nucleotides not matched to a gene: 2. The germline V gene encodes CDR1 MGHRA and CDR2 YSYEKL. The CDR3 spans 16 residues. The CDR3 DNA reads TGCGCCAGCAGCCAAGGACAGGGGATCTCCTACAATGAGCAGTTCTTC. Amino acids: CASSQGQGISYNEQFF.